Described below is a single T cell receptor (beta chain) sequence and its context. Antigen unknown. The data belong to a study of cytomegalovirus exposure and HLA in healthy donors. TCRdb's copy holds only in-frame clones and misses some; the assay was immunoSEQ multiplex PCR. The repertoire has approximately 65,000 clones, over 95% of them found once; the top ten carry about 4.5%. Germline V gives CDR1 MNHEY, CDR2 SVGAGI. The CDR3 extends over 15 amino acids. With 6 bases clipped from V and 4 bases from J, the junction kept 7 bases outside the gene matches. Study conclusions and caveats: Cytomegalovirus status, reportedly, was diagnosed with high specificity and sensitivity by the classifier.

The specimen was PBMCs. This TCR came from a woman between 18 and 29 years old in good health and CMV-seropositive. The rearrangement uses TRBV6-5 and TRBJ2-7, with 12 bases aligning to TRBD2. CDR3 sequence (DNA): TGTGCCAGCAGGCCCCGAACTAGCGGGAGGTACGAGCAGTACTTC. Its translation: CASRPRTSGRYEQYF.